This T cell receptor beta chain was retrieved from a study of shared clonotypes between healthy human individuals. Study findings and constraints: In general, naive subsets displayed greater estimated richness than memory subsets did. The study found lower generation probabilities in non-shared clonotypes than in those shared by all four donors. Having only a few donors restricted how much genetic and exposure-history diversity was captured.

This clone has a handful of counts. As yet, its antigen is unknown. J lost 0 bases, V lost 8 bases, and 10 bases had no gene match. CDR1 is SNHLY, CDR2 FYNNEI, per germline. CDR3 size: 16 residues. This was a deep-level run. TCRdb keeps only in-frame clones here, not all; method: immunoSEQ multiplex PCR. This sample yields about 660,000 clones, of which less than 85% are seen a single time; less than 2% belongs to the top ten. The sample comprised memory CD4+ T cells sorted from blood. Subset: CD45RA-negative fraction. This sequence was found in a woman in her 30s in good health. This chain connects TRBV2 to TRBJ2-4; 7 bases match TRBD2. The CDR3 region has the DNA TGTGCCAGCCGAAAACTAGCGTCGCTAGCCAAAAACATTCAGTACTTC. Protein sequence: CASRKLASLAKNIQYF. The full variable domain, with the rest looked up from reference TRBV2 and TRBJ2-4, is EPEVTQTPSHQVTQMGQEVILRCVPISNHLYFYWYRQILGQKVEFLVSFYNNEISEKSEIFDDQFSVERPDGSNFTLKIRSTKLEDSAMYFCASRKLASLAKNIQYFGAGTRLSVL.